These 3 T cell receptor beta chains originate from one sample sequenced in a study of blood T cell repertoires in COVID-19. Libraries were prepared by immunoSEQ multiplex PCR; TCRdb keeps only in-frame clonotypes and omits some of them. The table shows 200,000 or so clones, with around four fifths occurring only once. The specimen was peripheral blood. The receptors were sampled from a woman over 75 with COVID-19, enrolled during active disease.

The chain is built from TRBV7-8 and TRBJ1-2, with 8 nucleotides matching TRBD1. Germline assignment: CDR1 SGHVS and CDR2 FQNEAQ. This CDR3 comprises 15 residues. V was clipped by 1 base and J by 4 bases; unmatched bases: 5. Written as DNA, the CDR3 is TGTGCCAGCAGCTTAGTGGGACAGGCCTTCTATGGCTACACCTTC. Translation gives CASSLVGQAFYGYTF.

The rearrangement uses TRBV4-3 and TRBJ1-5; D may be TRBD1 (5 bases). The germline V and J ends were trimmed by 0 bases and 9 bases, with 15 bases remaining between them. The CDR3 covers 15 residues. CDR1 LGHNA and CDR2 YSLEER come from the germline V gene. The CDR3 sequence: CASSQDPGGGRPQHF. The CDR3 DNA follows: TGCGCCAGCAGCCAAGATCCCGGGGGAGGACGGCCCCAGCATTTT.

This chain connects TRBV27 to TRBJ1-2; 11 bases are shared with TRBD1. V shed 5 bases and J 7 bases; nucleotides not matched to a gene: 12. The V gene's germline CDR1 is MNHEY and CDR2 SMNVEV (reference sequence). CDR3 size: 16 residues. CDR3 sequence reads: CASSPPGGQGASGYTF. The CDR3 DNA reads TGTGCCAGCAGTCCACCCGGAGGACAGGGGGCTTCTGGCTACACCTTC.